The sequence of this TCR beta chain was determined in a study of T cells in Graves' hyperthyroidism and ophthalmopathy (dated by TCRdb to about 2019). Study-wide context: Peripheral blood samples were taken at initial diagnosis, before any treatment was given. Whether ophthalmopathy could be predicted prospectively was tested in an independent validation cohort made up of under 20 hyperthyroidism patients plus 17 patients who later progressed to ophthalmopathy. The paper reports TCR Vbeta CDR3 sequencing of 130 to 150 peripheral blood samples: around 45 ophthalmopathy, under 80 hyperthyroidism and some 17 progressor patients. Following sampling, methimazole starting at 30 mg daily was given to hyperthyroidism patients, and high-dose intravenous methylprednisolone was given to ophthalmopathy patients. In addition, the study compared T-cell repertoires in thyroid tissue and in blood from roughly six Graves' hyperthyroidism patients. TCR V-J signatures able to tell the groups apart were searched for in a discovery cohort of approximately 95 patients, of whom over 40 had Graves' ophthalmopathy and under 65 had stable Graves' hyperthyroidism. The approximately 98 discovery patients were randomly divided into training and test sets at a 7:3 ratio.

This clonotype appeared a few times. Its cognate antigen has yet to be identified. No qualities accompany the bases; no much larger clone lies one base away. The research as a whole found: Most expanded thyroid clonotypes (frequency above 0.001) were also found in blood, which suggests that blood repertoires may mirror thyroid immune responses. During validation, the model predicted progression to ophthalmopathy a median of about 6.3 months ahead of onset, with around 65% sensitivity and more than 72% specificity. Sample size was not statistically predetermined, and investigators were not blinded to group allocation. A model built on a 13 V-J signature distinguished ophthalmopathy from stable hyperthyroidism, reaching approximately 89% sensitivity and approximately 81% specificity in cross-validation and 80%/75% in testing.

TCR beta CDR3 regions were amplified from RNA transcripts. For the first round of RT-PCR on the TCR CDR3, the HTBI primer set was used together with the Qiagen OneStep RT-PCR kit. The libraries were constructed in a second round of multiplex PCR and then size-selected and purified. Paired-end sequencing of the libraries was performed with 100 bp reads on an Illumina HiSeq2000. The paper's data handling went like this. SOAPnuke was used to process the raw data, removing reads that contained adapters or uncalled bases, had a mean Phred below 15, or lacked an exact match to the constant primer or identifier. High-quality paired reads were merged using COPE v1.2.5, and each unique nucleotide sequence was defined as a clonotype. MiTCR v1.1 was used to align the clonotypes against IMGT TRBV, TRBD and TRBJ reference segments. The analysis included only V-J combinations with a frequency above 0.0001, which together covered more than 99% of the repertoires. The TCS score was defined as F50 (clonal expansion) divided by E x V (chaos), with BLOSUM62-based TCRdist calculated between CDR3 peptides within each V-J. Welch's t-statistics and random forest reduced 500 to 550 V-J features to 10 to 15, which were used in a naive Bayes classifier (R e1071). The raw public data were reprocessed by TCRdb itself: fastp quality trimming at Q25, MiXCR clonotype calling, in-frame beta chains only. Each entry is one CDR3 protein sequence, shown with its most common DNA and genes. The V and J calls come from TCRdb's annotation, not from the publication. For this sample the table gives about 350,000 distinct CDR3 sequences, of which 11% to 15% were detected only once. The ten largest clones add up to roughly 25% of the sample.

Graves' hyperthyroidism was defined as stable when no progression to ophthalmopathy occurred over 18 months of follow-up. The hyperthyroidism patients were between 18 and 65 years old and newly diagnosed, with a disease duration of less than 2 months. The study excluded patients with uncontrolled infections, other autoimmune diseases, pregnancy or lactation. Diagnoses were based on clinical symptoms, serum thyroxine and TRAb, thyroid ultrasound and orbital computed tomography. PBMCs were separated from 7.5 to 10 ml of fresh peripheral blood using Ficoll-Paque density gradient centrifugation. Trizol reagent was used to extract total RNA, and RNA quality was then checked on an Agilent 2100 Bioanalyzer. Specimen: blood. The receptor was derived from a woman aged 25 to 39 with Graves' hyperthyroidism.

DNA sequence: TGTGCCATCAGTGAGCTGGGAAAGAGCTCCTACGAGCAGTACTTC. This codes for CAISELGKSSYEQYF. The chain was built from TRBV10-3 and TRBJ2-7, with the identity of the D gene unclear. Relative to germline, V is 2 bases shorter and J is 0 bases shorter, with 11 bases between their ends. CDR1 ENHRY and CDR2 SYGVKD are derived from the germline V gene. The CDR3 goes from the cysteine to the phenylalanine over 15 residues. The DNA shown is the 45-base CDR3, in frame from base 1.